This TCR beta chain was sequenced in a study of T cells of healthy individuals. TCRdb called the 5' RACE reads again in MiXCR, with one record for every CDR3 protein. Here the sample spans fewer than 75,000 distinct CDR3 sequences, 16% being singletons. Germline CDR1 and CDR2: SQVTM and ANQGSEA. V trimming: 3 bases; J trimming: 4 bases; junction bases outside the gene matches: 3. This CDR3 is 14 amino acids long. This chain joins TRBV29-1 and TRBJ2-1; 10 bases line up with TRBD2. This clonotype was obtained from a human donor in good health. CDR3 nucleotide sequence: TGCAGCGTTGAGACTAGCGGGCTATACAATGAGCAGTTCTTC. Translated: CSVETSGLYNEQFF.